The 16 T cell receptor beta chains below all came from one sample that was sequenced in a study of cytomegalovirus exposure and HLA in healthy donors. The repertoire was sequenced with immunoSEQ multiplex PCR; TCRdb's copy has only in-frame clones and lacks some. The table has 200,000 to 250,000 clones, around four fifths seen once. The sample taken for sequencing was PBMCs. Receptors originate from a woman younger than 35 in good health and CMV-seronegative.

This clone has just one count. V and J are TRBV7-8 and TRBJ2-1; D remains ambiguous. V was cut by 5 bases and J by 6 bases, with 14 bases left in between. CDR1 SGHVS and CDR2 FQNEAQ come from the germline V gene. This CDR3 spans 14 amino acids. In DNA, the CDR3 is TGTGCCAGCAGCCCAGAAGACAAAATCAATGAGCAGTTCTTC. It is translated as CASSPEDKINEQFF.

This chain's CDR3 is CASSEGQPHYGYTF. The CDR3 DNA sequence: TGTGCCAGCAGTGAGGGACAGCCCCACTATGGCTACACCTTC. The V gene is TRBV2, the J gene TRBJ1-2; 7 bases map to TRBD1. The V and J ends lost 3 bases and 3 bases, in that order; junction bases with no gene match: 4. The CDR3 contains 14 residues. Germline V gene data show CDR1 as SNHLY and CDR2 as FYNNEI.

The rearrangement joins TRBV6-1 to TRBJ1-1; D is uncertain. The V end was cut by 7 bases, the J end by 0 bases, with 15 bases between. Germline V CDR1 and CDR2: MNHNS, SASEGT. This CDR3 has 15 residues. CDR3 nucleotides: TGTGCCAGCACCCCCAGCGGTAACCTGAACACTGAAGCTTTCTTT. This codes for CASTPSGNLNTEAFF.

The genes are TRBV5-6 and TRBJ2-7; no reliable D call. V lost 1 base to trimming and J lost 0 bases, with 8 bases between them. This CDR3 comprises 14 residues. Germline V lookup: CDR1 SGHDT, CDR2 YYEEEE. The CDR3 here is CASSLIFGSYEQYF. CDR3 nucleotide sequence: TGTGCCAGCAGCTTGATCTTTGGCTCCTACGAGCAGTACTTC.

The J gene is TRBJ2-5, the V gene TRBV7-8, with D possibly being TRBD1 or TRBD2 (6 bases each). V was cut by 8 bases and J by 7 bases, with 8 bases left in between. This CDR3 has 10 amino acids. Looked up from germline, CDR1 is SGHVS and CDR2 is FQNEAQ. In DNA form, the CDR3 reads TGTGCCAGCGGGGGGCGGACCCAGTACTTC. Its translation is CASGGRTQYF.

This sequence joins TRBV10-3 and TRBJ2-3; unclear D gene. V was clipped by 6 bases and J by 7 bases, with 14 bases between them. The germline gives CDR1 ENHRY, CDR2 SYGVKD. This CDR3 region has 13 residues. The CDR3 nucleotides read TGTGCCATCAGAGCCTCTCTAGGGAATACGCAGTATTTT. It yields the protein CAIRASLGNTQYF.

This chain links TRBV6-5 with TRBJ2-1, with a weak D call TRBD1 (6 bases). The V end was cut by 4 bases, the J end by 5 bases, with 15 bases between. The CDR3 is 15 residues long. Looked up from germline, CDR1 is MNHEY and CDR2 is SVGAGI. The CDR3 here is CASSSLGARNNEQFF. The DNA of the CDR3 is TGTGCCAGCAGTTCGTTGGGGGCCCGTAACAATGAGCAGTTCTTC.

J is TRBJ2-3 and V is TRBV9; TRBD2 agrees at 8 bases. This CDR3 has 15 residues. V was clipped by 4 bases and J by 0 bases; unmatched bases: 4. Germline-derived CDR1 and CDR2 are SGDLS and YYNGEE. The CDR3 DNA sequence: TGTGCCAGCAGCTCTGAGCGGGGGAGCACAGATACGCAGTATTTT. Translation gives CASSSERGSTDTQYF.

The genes are TRBV9 and TRBJ2-3, with 7 bases that match TRBD2. Trimming at V came to 0 bases and at J to 2 bases, leaving 9 bases not matched to a gene. Germline V lookup: CDR1 SGDLS, CDR2 YYNGEE. The length of the CDR3 is 17 residues. The CDR3 DNA follows: TGTGCCAGCAGCGTAGACCCTGGGGGGGGTGTCACAGATACGCAGTATTTT. Translating it yields CASSVDPGGGVTDTQYF. Supplemented by reference TRBV9 and TRBJ2-3, the full variable domain reads DSGVTQTPKHLITATGQRVTLRCSPRSGDLSVYWYQQSLDQGLQFLIQYYNGEERAKGNILERFSAQQFPDLHSELNLSSLELGDSALYFCASSVDPGGGVTDTQYFGPGTRLTVL.

The chain has TRBV19 and TRBJ2-1; D perhaps matches TRBD1 (6 bases). V dropped 7 bases and J dropped 4 bases, with 14 bases sitting between them. CDR3 length equals 14 residues. Germline V gene sequence: CDR1 LNHDA, CDR2 SQIVND (reference sequence). The CDR3 sequence is CASTPGHPYNEQFF. The CDR3 DNA reads as TGTGCCAGTACCCCGGGACACCCTTACAATGAGCAGTTCTTC.

The J gene is TRBJ2-5, the V gene TRBV30; D possibly corresponds to TRBD2 (5 bases). Germline assignment: CDR1 GTSNPN and CDR2 SVGIG (reference sequence). This CDR3 comprises 12 residues. Between the trimmed V and J ends, which lost 2 bases and 5 bases, there was a span of 9 bases. The CDR3 here is CAWSLAMETQYF. CDR3 in DNA: TGTGCCTGGAGTTTAGCGATGGAGACCCAGTACTTC.

V and J are TRBV25-1 and TRBJ1-5, with 12 positions matching TRBD1. The germline gives CDR1 MGHDK, CDR2 SYGVNS. The CDR3 consists of 18 residues. The J segment lost 4 bases and the V segment lost 4 bases, leaving 11 bases of the junction unmatched. CDR3 region: CASSGSKLGQGANQPQHF. Written as DNA, the CDR3 is TGTGCCAGCAGTGGTAGTAAGCTGGGACAGGGGGCGAATCAGCCCCAGCATTTT.

The chain is built from TRBV14 and TRBJ1-5; 7 positions match TRBD1. Germline CDR1 SGHDN, CDR2 FVKESK. This CDR3 spans 15 amino acids. V trimming: 0 bases; J trimming: 5 bases; junction bases outside the gene matches: 4. CDR3 residues: CASSQEKRGHQPQHF. Written as DNA, the CDR3 is TGTGCCAGCAGCCAAGAAAAAAGGGGGCATCAGCCCCAGCATTTT.

In this sample, this clone turned up a few times. The rearrangement uses TRBV10-1 and TRBJ2-7; unclear D gene. Germline V gene sequence: CDR1 WNHNN, CDR2 SYGVQD (reference sequence). The V gene lost 1 base and the J gene lost 3 bases, with 4 bases spanning the gap. This CDR3 region has 12 residues. This CDR3 reads CASSEWGYEQYF. The CDR3 DNA follows: TGCGCCAGCAGTGAGTGGGGCTACGAGCAGTACTTC.

This chain joins TRBV18 and TRBJ2-2; 12 bases match TRBD1. This CDR3 has 18 amino acids. Looked up from germline, CDR1 is KGHSH and CDR2 is LQKENI. V dropped 3 bases and J dropped 1; count of bases not matched to a gene: 6. CDR3 sequence: CASSPGTGGYVNTGELFF. The DNA of the CDR3 is TGTGCCAGCTCACCCGGGACAGGGGGCTACGTGAACACCGGGGAGCTGTTTTTT.

This clone was seen a few times. As DNA, the CDR3 is TGTGCCAGCAGTGTAGAGGTCCTGAACACTGAAGCTTTCTTT. This gives the protein CASSVEVLNTEAFF. The rearrangement uses TRBV6-1 and TRBJ1-1, with D unclear. The CDR3 has 14 residues. Germline CDR1 is MNHNS and CDR2 is SASEGT. The V gene lost 4 bases and the J gene lost 0 bases, with 9 bases spanning the gap.